These 18 T cell receptor beta chains were sequenced from one sample in a study of CD4 T cells in relation to SARS-CoV-2 and coronaviruses. CD4+ T cells from unexposed donors were obtained before the COVID-19 pandemic (2011-2018). CD4+ T cells were isolated from the cells after about nine days of culture. Their antigens are not known. Only in-frame clones appear in the TCRdb table, and some are missing; sequencing was by immunoSEQ multiplex PCR. The sample has 16,000 or so clones; roughly 74% are singletons. Sequencing was performed on CD4+ T cells from PBMCs, cultured in vitro. Every receptor here comes from a human donor in good health.

The chain couples TRBV7-2 to TRBJ2-1; 7 bases are shared with TRBD2. The CDR3 runs 17 residues. Trimming took 5 bases from V and 1 from J; bases not matched to a gene: 11. Germline V gives CDR1 SGHTA, CDR2 FQGNSA. The CDR3 sequence: CASSPRGSSGSYNEQFF. Here the CDR3 DNA reads TGTGCCAGCAGCCCCCGGGGGAGTAGCGGGTCCTACAATGAGCAGTTCTTC. Based on the CDR3 plus reference TRBV7-2 and TRBJ2-1, the full variable domain is GAGVSQSPSNKVTEKGKDVELRCDPISGHTALYWYRQSLGQGLEFLIYFQGNSAPDKSGLPSDRFSAERTGGSVSTLTIQRTQQEDSAVYLCASSPRGSSGSYNEQFFGPGTRLTVL.

The sample holds a few counts of this clone. The rearrangement links TRBV19 to TRBJ1-1; 7 bases agree with TRBD1. The CDR3 sequence is 13 residues long. The germline CDR1 and CDR2 sequences are LNHDA and SQIVND (reference sequence). The junction had 5 bases not matched to a gene; V was cut back by 10 bases and J by 0 bases. As DNA, the CDR3 is TGTGCCATCCGGGACAGACTGAACACTGAAGCTTTCTTT. Translation: CAIRDRLNTEAFF.

This sequence joins TRBV7-9 and TRBJ2-5; the D gene could be TRBD1 or TRBD2 (5 bases each). In germline, CDR1 is SEHNR, CDR2 FQNEAQ (reference sequence). The CDR3 is made up of 15 amino acids. The germline V and J ends were trimmed by 5 bases and 5 bases, with 18 bases remaining between them. The CDR3 DNA reads TGTGCCAGCAGCCTGGGACCCCAGTCGGGGGAGACCCAGTACTTC. Protein: CASSLGPQSGETQYF.

The rearrangement uses TRBV2 and TRBJ2-7; D might be TRBD1 (5 bases). Trimming removed 7 bases from V and 5 bases from J, with 18 bases in between. CDR1 and CDR2 from the germline V gene are SNHLY and FYNNEI. This CDR3 has 14 residues. In nucleotides, the CDR3 is TGTGCCAGCAAGGAGCAGGGTTTTTCCGACGAGCAGTACTTC. This codes for CASKEQGFSDEQYF.

This clone has more than one count but fewer than ten. V is TRBV27 and J is TRBJ1-1, with TRBD1 as a possible D gene (5 bases). The CDR3 sequence is 14 residues long. Between the trimmed V and J ends, which lost 6 bases and 6 bases, there was a span of 17 bases. Germline V gene sequence: CDR1 MNHEY, CDR2 SMNVEV (reference sequence). CDR3 sequence reads: CASRSNEGSSEAFF. CDR3 nucleotides: TGTGCCAGCAGGTCCAACGAGGGGAGCTCTGAAGCTTTCTTT.

The chain couples TRBV5-1 to TRBJ1-3; the D is unclear. Germline CDR1 and CDR2: SGHRS and YFSETQ. The V gene lost 0 bases and the J gene lost 0 bases, with 4 bases spanning the gap. This CDR3 spans 14 amino acids. CDR3 in amino acids: CASSLGGSGNTIYF. CDR3 in DNA: TGCGCCAGCAGCTTGGGTGGCTCTGGAAACACCATATATTTT.

The genes are TRBV3-1 (or the pseudogene TRBV3-2) and TRBJ1-3; D is ambiguous. The CDR3 sequence is 14 residues long. Trimming left V 0 bases short and J 4 bases short, with 7 bases between. CDR1 is LGHDT, CDR2 YNNKEL, per germline (reference sequence). The CDR3 DNA is TGTGCCAGCAGCCAAGAAGCTCCCGGAAACACCATATATTTT. As protein: CASSQEAPGNTIYF.

V gene TRBV19 combines with J gene TRBJ2-1; possible D gene TRBD2, 7 bases. The CDR3 is 16 amino acids. Looked up from germline, CDR1 is LNHDA and CDR2 is SQIVND (reference sequence). V dropped 6 bases and J dropped 5 bases, with 20 bases sitting between them. CDR3 in amino acids: CASRLYGQRGNNEQFF. As DNA, the CDR3 is TGTGCCAGTAGGTTATATGGACAGCGGGGAAACAATGAGCAGTTCTTC. Drawing the rest from reference TRBV19 and TRBJ2-1, the complete variable domain is DGGITQSPKYLFRKEGQNVTLSCEQNLNHDAMYWYRQDPGQGLRLIYYSQIVNDFQKGDIAEGYSVSREKKESFPLTVTSAQKNPTAFYLCASRLYGQRGNNEQFFGPGTRLTVL.

This rearrangement joins TRBV28 to TRBJ2-7; D not certain. CDR1 MDHEN and CDR2 SYDVKM come from the germline V gene. V lost 3 bases, J lost 0 bases, and 15 bases lay in between. The CDR3 runs to 16 residues. Written as DNA, the CDR3 is TGTGCCAGCAGTTTTATGCTAGAACTGAGCTCCTACGAGCAGTACTTC. Its translation is CASSFMLELSSYEQYF.

The chain is built from TRBV6-5 and TRBJ2-5; 8 bases match TRBD2. Looked up from germline, CDR1 is MNHEY and CDR2 is SVGAGI. There are 15 residues in the CDR3. J lost 2 bases, V lost 6 bases, and 8 bases had no gene match. This CDR3 is CASREGGGFQETQYF. In nucleotides, the CDR3 is TGTGCCAGCAGGGAGGGCGGGGGGTTTCAAGAGACCCAGTACTTC.

The genes are TRBV11-1 and TRBJ2-5; 9 bases line up with TRBD2. V was clipped by 5 bases and J by 1 base; unmatched bases: 5. The length of the CDR3 is 15 residues. Germline V gene lookup returns CDR1 SGHAT and CDR2 FQDESV (reference sequence). CDR3 sequence (DNA): TGTGCCAGCAGCGCAGGACTAGCGCCCCAAGAGACCCAGTACTTC. Translation: CASSAGLAPQETQYF.

This sequence joins TRBV9 and TRBJ1-1; no clear D gene. Germline CDR1 and CDR2: SGDLS and YYNGEE. The V end was cut by 0 bases, the J end by 0 bases, with 9 bases between. The CDR3 totals 15 residues. The CDR3 sequence is CASSVGTVVNTEAFF. In DNA, the CDR3 is TGTGCCAGCAGCGTAGGAACAGTAGTGAACACTGAAGCTTTCTTT.

The CDR3 bases are TGTGCCAGCAGCCCCCGACAGGTGGGTTCCTACGAGCAGTACTTC. This codes for CASSPRQVGSYEQYF. The V gene is TRBV7-8, the J gene TRBJ2-7; D is perhaps TRBD1 (6 bases). The germline V gene has CDR1 SGHVS and CDR2 FQNEAQ. Trimming took 5 bases from V and 1 from J, leaving 15 bases between them. CDR3 length equals 15 residues.

As for this clone: The junction and the germline gene differ at one end; a read error may be behind it. The chain recombines TRBV2 with TRBJ2-5, with 7 bases that match TRBD2. This CDR3 is 14 amino acids long. CDR1 is SNHLY, CDR2 FYNNEI, per germline. This chain's CDR3 is CASSEGRELEIQYF. The CDR3 DNA reads as TGTGCCAGCAGTGAAGGGCGGGAGCTAGAGATCCAGTACTTC.

This clone has just a few counts. The chain is built from TRBV12-5 and TRBJ2-7, with 11 bases that match TRBD1. V lost 0 bases to trimming and J lost 4 bases; unmatched junction nucleotides: 17. Germline CDR1 and CDR2: LGHNT and FRNRAP. The CDR3 extends over 20 amino acids. CDR3 loop: CASGLVLWTGGAHGGYEQYF. CDR3 coding DNA: TGTGCTAGTGGTTTGGTACTCTGGACAGGGGGCGCCCATGGTGGTTACGAGCAGTACTTC.

The J gene is TRBJ2-1, the V gene TRBV24-1, with 7 nucleotides matching TRBD2. The germline V gene encodes CDR1 KGHDR and CDR2 SFDVKD. The ends lost 4 bases at V and 2 bases at J; junction bases unmatched: 4. The CDR3 spans 15 residues. The CDR3: CATSEAGTAYNEQFF. CDR3 in DNA: TGTGCCACCAGTGAAGCGGGAACAGCCTACAATGAGCAGTTCTTC.

The chain has TRBV18 and TRBJ2-4; no clear D gene. V lost 4 bases, J lost 6 bases, and 10 bases lay in between. This CDR3 has 13 residues. Germline V lookup: CDR1 KGHSH, CDR2 LQKENI. CDR3 coding DNA: TGTGCCAGCTCACTCGTTTCGGGAAACATTCAGTACTTC. This sequence encodes CASSLVSGNIQYF.

The rearrangement links TRBV3-1 (or the pseudogene TRBV3-2) to TRBJ2-1; TRBD2 aligns across 7 bases. The junction had 5 bases not matched to a gene; V was cut back by 3 bases and J by 3 bases. Germline loops: CDR1 LGHDT, CDR2 YNNKEL (reference sequence). CDR3 length: 15 residues. For the CDR3, the DNA is TGTGCCAGCAGCCACCCCAGCGGGATCTACAATGAGCAGTTCTTC. Translating gives CASSHPSGIYNEQFF.